Listed below are T cell receptor beta chains from one sample, sequenced in a study of blood T cell repertoires in COVID-19. The assay was immunoSEQ multiplex PCR, and TCRdb's table has in-frame clones only and misses some. The sample consists of tens of thousands of clones, 85% of them appearing once. The source material was peripheral blood. The receptors were gathered from a man of 80 years or more with acute or convalescent COVID-19. CDR3s include the opening cysteine and the closing phenylalanine or tryptophan. The D gene is left open where the match is weak.

J gene,V gene,D gene,CDR3 protein,CDR3 DNA
TRBJ2-1,TRBV28,TRBD2,CATLRLAGVNEQFF,TGTGCCACACTTCGGCTAGCGGGAGTCAATGAGCAGTTCTTC
TRBJ2-7,TRBV5-8,TRBD2,CASSLGASGLGEQYF,TGTGCCAGCAGCTTGGGGGCTAGCGGACTCGGGGAGCAGTACTTC
TRBJ2-1,TRBV25-1,TRBD2,CASSDREGYYNEQFF,TGTGCCAGCAGTGATCGGGAGGGTTACTACAATGAGCAGTTCTTC
TRBJ1-2,TRBV14,NA,CASSPTAGTYGYTF,TGTGCCAGCAGCCCGACGGCGGGAACCTATGGCTACACCTTC
TRBJ1-5,TRBV6-5,NA,CASRPRQDNQPQHF,TGTGCCAGCAGACCCCGACAAGACAATCAGCCCCAGCATTTT
TRBJ1-3,TRBV19,NA,CASSVKPGGSGNTIYF,TGTGCCAGTAGTGTAAAACCGGGAGGCTCTGGAAACACCATATATTTT
TRBJ1-6,TRBV9,NA,CASSVGSSYNSPLHF,TGTGCCAGCAGCGTAGGCAGCTCCTATAATTCACCCCTCCACTTT
TRBJ1-1,TRBV5-1,TRBD1,CASSLRQGASNTEAFF,TGCGCCAGCAGCTTGAGGCAGGGGGCATCGAACACTGAAGCTTTCTTT
TRBJ2-1,TRBV4-1,NA,CASSMEEEGLYEQFF,TGCGCCAGCAGCATGGAGGAGGAGGGCTTGTATGAGCAGTTCTTC
TRBJ2-7,TRBV7-2,NA,CASSLGAGTRKYEQYF,TGTGCCAGCAGCTTAGGCGCCGGGACACGAAAATACGAGCAGTACTTC
TRBJ1-4,TRBV9,TRBD1,CASSVVGGQSNEKLFF,TGTGCCAGCAGCGTAGTCGGGGGACAGTCTAATGAAAAACTGTTTTTT
TRBJ2-7,TRBV5-1,TRBD2,CASSWGSGTSGRDSYEQYF,TGCGCCAGCAGCTGGGGGAGCGGGACTAGCGGGAGGGATTCCTACGAGCAGTACTTC
TRBJ1-5,TRBV28,TRBD1,CASKTGGRNQPQHF,TGTGCCAGCAAGACAGGGGGCCGGAATCAGCCCCAGCATTTT
TRBJ2-2,TRBV19,TRBD1,CASSISWTGSTGELFF,TGTGCCAGTAGTATCTCCTGGACAGGGTCCACCGGGGAGCTGTTTTTT
TRBJ2-1,TRBV27,TRBD1,CASSAGGSYNEQFF,TGTGCCAGCAGTGCAGGGGGCTCCTACAATGAGCAGTTCTTC
TRBJ1-5,TRBV27,NA,CASSLFRYSNQPQHF,TGTGCCAGCAGTTTATTTCGTTATAGCAATCAGCCCCAGCATTTT